One and the same sample provided the 12 T cell receptor beta chains below, sequenced in a study of CD8 T cells in Susac syndrome. When the RNA was reverse transcribed, random hexamers were used with an input of about 0.5 to 1 ug. TCRdb used MiXCR to reprocess the immunoSEQ multiplex PCR reads, holding one entry per CDR3 protein. Here the sample spans around 170,000 distinct CDR3 sequences, around 96% being singletons. Sequenced: CD8+ T cells from PBMCs. The receptor set was obtained from a human donor with multiple sclerosis.

The rearrangement links TRBV27 to TRBJ2-3; 7 bases are a match to TRBD2. Germline CDR1 MNHEY, CDR2 SMNVEV (reference sequence). The CDR3 has 18 amino acids. Germline trimming cut 3 bases from V and 0 bases from J; bases unmatched to any gene: 12. The CDR3 loop reads CASSFLAGVLGSTDTQYF. CDR3 DNA sequence: TGTGCCAGCAGTTTTTTGGCGGGAGTCCTTGGGAGCACAGATACGCAGTATTTT.

V is TRBV5-6 and J is TRBJ2-5, with D perhaps TRBD1 or TRBD2 (5 bases each). Germline lookup yields CDR1 SGHDT and CDR2 YYEEEE. Trimming shortened V by 4 bases and J by 5 bases, and 9 bases separated the two germline ends. The CDR3 has 12 residues. As DNA, the CDR3 is TGTGCCAGCAGCCTAGGGGAGGAGACCCAGTACTTC. Amino acid sequence: CASSLGEETQYF.

V gene TRBV9 combines with J gene TRBJ1-1; perhaps TRBD1 as D (6 bases). The CDR3 is 15 residues long. CDR1 and CDR2 (germline): SGDLS, YYNGEE. Trimming shortened V by 0 bases and J by 5 bases, and 14 bases separated the two germline ends. DNA of the CDR3: TGTGCCAGCAGCGTAGTTGTAGGGGGAGGGACTGAAGCTTTCTTT. This encodes CASSVVVGGGTEAFF.

Only a few counts were recorded for this clonotype. The V call is TRBV4-1, the J call TRBJ1-1; 7 positions match TRBD1. The CDR3 consists of 16 residues. Germline V gene data show CDR1 as MGHRA and CDR2 as YSYEKL. V lost 0 bases to trimming and J lost 1 base; unmatched junction nucleotides: 5. The CDR3 loop reads CASSQDDRAQNTEAFF. The CDR3, as DNA: TGCGCCAGCAGCCAAGACGACAGGGCTCAGAACACTGAAGCTTTCTTT.

The chain links TRBV2 to TRBJ2-3; TRBD2 might be the D (5 bases). This CDR3 is 12 amino acids long. In germline, CDR1 is SNHLY, CDR2 FYNNEI. The germline V and J ends were trimmed by 6 bases and 4 bases, with 8 bases remaining between them. In nucleotides, the CDR3 is TGTGCCAGCAGGGGGAGCGCAGATACGCAGTATTTT. Translated: CASRGSADTQYF.

V usage is TRBV7-2 and J usage is TRBJ2-1; tentative D call: TRBD2 (6 bases). Germline V gives CDR1 SGHTA, CDR2 FQGNSA. The CDR3 is made up of 14 amino acids. V was cut by 3 bases and J by 2 bases, with 8 bases left in between. CDR3 DNA: TGTGCCAGCAGCTTGGGACTCGCCTACAATGAGCAGTTCTTC. It codes for CASSLGLAYNEQFF.

The genes are TRBV7-9 and TRBJ2-4; TRBD2 might be the D (5 bases). Between the trimmed V and J ends, which lost 4 bases and 6 bases, there was a span of 16 bases. Germline V gene lookup returns CDR1 SEHNR and CDR2 FQNEAQ (reference sequence). This CDR3 is 15 amino acids long. For the CDR3, the DNA is TGTGCCAGCAGCTCGGGGTCCCCCGGGATAAACATTCAGTACTTC. It specifies CASSSGSPGINIQYF.

CDR3 loop: CSVGGQGYEQYF. The CDR3 nucleotides read TGCAGCGTTGGAGGACAGGGCTACGAGCAGTACTTC. This chain joins TRBV29-1 and TRBJ2-7; 8 bases map to TRBD1. Germline V gene sequence: CDR1 SQVTM, CDR2 ANQGSEA. The CDR3 consists of 12 residues. V was clipped by 4 bases and J by 3 bases; unmatched bases: 2.

V and J are TRBV28 and TRBJ2-7; TRBD1 matches 7 bases. V shed 8 bases, J shed 1 base, and the junction held 8 bases outside the gene matches. Germline V gene data show CDR1 as MDHEN and CDR2 as SYDVKM. The CDR3 consists of 14 residues. The DNA of the CDR3 is TGTGCCAGCTCTCCCCCGGGACAGTCCTACGAGCAGTACTTC. Its translation is CASSPPGQSYEQYF.

The chain combines TRBV20-1 with TRBJ1-2; D gene ambiguous. This CDR3 region has 11 residues. The germline gives CDR1 DFQATT, CDR2 SNEGSKA (reference sequence). Trimming left V 0 bases short and J 9 bases short, with 8 bases between. The CDR3 is CSARDQRSYTF. The CDR3 region has the DNA TGCAGTGCTAGAGATCAGCGGAGCTACACCTTC.

The chain couples TRBV11-1 to TRBJ1-1; possible D gene TRBD1, 5 bases. This CDR3 contains 14 residues. Per the germline V gene, CDR1 is SGHAT and CDR2 is FQDESV (reference sequence). Trimming removed 3 bases from V and 8 bases from J, with 16 bases in between. In DNA form, the CDR3 reads TGTGCCAGCAGCTTCCGACAAGGGGCACGGGAAGCTTTCTTT. Its translation: CASSFRQGAREAFF.

The chain employs TRBV18 and TRBJ2-2; a possible D gene is TRBD2 (6 bases). V was trimmed by 0 bases and J by 6 bases, leaving 11 bases between them. Germline V lookup: CDR1 KGHSH, CDR2 LQKENI. This CDR3 contains 15 residues. This chain's CDR3 is CASSPPAGSPGELFF. The CDR3 region has the DNA TGTGCCAGCTCACCACCGGCGGGATCGCCCGGGGAGCTGTTTTTT. The variable domain in full, with the rest retrieved from reference TRBV18 and TRBJ2-2, is NAGVMQNPRHLVRRRGQEARLRCSPMKGHSHVYWYRQLPEEGLKFMVYLQKENIIDESGMPKERFSAEFPKEGPSILRIQQVVRGDSAAYFCASSPPAGSPGELFFGEGSRLTVL.